This T cell receptor beta chain was recovered during a study of CD8 T cells in Susac syndrome. From blood CD8+ and CD4+ T cells, TCR beta sequences were generated. Germline trimming cut 2 bases from V and 1 base from J; bases unmatched to any gene: 3. Germline CDR1 is ENHRY and CDR2 is SYGVKD. The CDR3 has 15 amino acids. Random hexamers served to reverse transcribe roughly 0.5 to 1 ug RNA. The CDR3 of TCR beta was amplified by immunoSEQ multiplex PCR across 54 Vbeta and 13 Jbeta. TCRdb re-derived calls from the immunoSEQ multiplex PCR reads in MiXCR, one entry per CDR3 protein. The sample comprises about 150,000 distinct CDR3 sequences, about 95% of which are singletons, and 0.16% rests with the top ten.

The specimen sequenced was CD4+ T cells from PBMCs. The TCR comes from a human donor with Susac syndrome. The V call is TRBV10-3, the J call TRBJ2-3; 7 positions match TRBD1. CDR3 bases: TGTGCCATCAGTGAGCGGGACAGACGCACAGATACGCAGTATTTT. Its protein product is CAISERDRRTDTQYF.